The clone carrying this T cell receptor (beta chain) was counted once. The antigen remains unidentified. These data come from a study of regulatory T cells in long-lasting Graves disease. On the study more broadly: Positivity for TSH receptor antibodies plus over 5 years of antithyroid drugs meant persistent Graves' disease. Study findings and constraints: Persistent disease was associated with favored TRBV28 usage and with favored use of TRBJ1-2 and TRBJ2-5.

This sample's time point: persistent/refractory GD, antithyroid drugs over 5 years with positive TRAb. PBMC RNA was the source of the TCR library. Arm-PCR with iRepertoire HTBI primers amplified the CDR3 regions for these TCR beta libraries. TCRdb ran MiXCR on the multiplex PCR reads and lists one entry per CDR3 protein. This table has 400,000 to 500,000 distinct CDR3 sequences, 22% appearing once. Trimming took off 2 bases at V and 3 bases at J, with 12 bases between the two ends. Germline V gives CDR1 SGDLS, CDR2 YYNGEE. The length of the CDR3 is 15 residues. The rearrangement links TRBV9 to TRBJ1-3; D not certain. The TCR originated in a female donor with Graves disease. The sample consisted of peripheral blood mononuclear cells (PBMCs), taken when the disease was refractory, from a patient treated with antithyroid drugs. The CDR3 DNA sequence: TGTGCCAGCAGCGTTGACCCAGACCTTGGAAACACCATATATTTT. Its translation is CASSVDPDLGNTIYF.